The 24 T cell receptor beta chains below were found in one sample sequenced in a study of T cell responses to AZD1222 COVID-19 vaccine. Repertoires were generated with immunoSEQ multiplex PCR, while TCRdb's copy carries only in-frame clones and drops some. Of 130,000 or so clones in the sample, approximately 91% are singletons; the top ten hold around 0.99%. This sample comprised peripheral blood, obtained 28 days after the second AZD1222 dose. The receptor source for this set is an adult who received the AZD1222 COVID-19 vaccine.

This chain connects TRBV7-9 to TRBJ1-2, with 9 nucleotides matching TRBD1. The CDR3 is 16 amino acids. V shed 1 base, J shed 2 bases, and the junction held 5 bases outside the gene matches. Germline CDR1 reads SEHNR; CDR2 reads FQNEAQ (reference sequence). The CDR3 DNA is TGTGCCAGCAGCTTAGTAGCGGGACAGGGAAACTATGGCTACACCTTC. Translated: CASSLVAGQGNYGYTF.

The CDR3 loop reads CASSRTSGIQTQYF. In DNA form, the CDR3 reads TGTGCCAGCAGCCGCACTAGCGGGATTCAGACCCAGTACTTC. This chain joins TRBV3-1 (or the pseudogene TRBV3-2) and TRBJ2-5, with TRBD2 matching 10 bases. The CDR3 contains 14 residues. CDR1 and CDR2 from the germline V gene are LGHDT and YNNKEL (reference sequence). V was pared by 4 bases and J by 6 bases, with 5 bases of the junction left unmatched.

The rearrangement joins TRBV19 to TRBJ2-7, with TRBD2 matching 13 bases. Germline values: CDR1 LNHDA, CDR2 SQIVND (reference sequence). There are 15 residues in the CDR3. V dropped 5 bases and J dropped 3; count of bases not matched to a gene: 4. The CDR3 bases are TGTGCCAGTAGTCCATGGACTAGCGGGAGCTACGAGCAGTACTTC. Translating it yields CASSPWTSGSYEQYF.

The V and J genes are TRBV27 and TRBJ2-5; D might be TRBD1 or TRBD2, each matching 6 bases. CDR3 length: 17 amino acids. V lost 2 bases, J lost 1 base, and 17 bases lay in between. CDR1 and CDR2 from the germline V gene are MNHEY and SMNVEV (reference sequence). CDR3 loop: CASSLNGGGGGQETQYF. CDR3 coding DNA: TGTGCCAGCAGTTTAAACGGGGGCGGCGGTGGCCAAGAGACCCAGTACTTC.

The CDR3 DNA is TGTGCCAGCAGCTTAATACGTTCCACCCCGGGTACTGAAGCTTTCTTT. This translates into CASSLIRSTPGTEAFF. The genes are TRBV7-6 and TRBJ1-1; unclear D gene. This CDR3 is 16 amino acids long. The germline CDR1 and CDR2 sequences are SGHVS and FNYEAQ. Trimming cost V 2 bases and J 5 bases, with 18 bases left between them.

The V call is TRBV5-4, the J call TRBJ1-5; possibly TRBD1 for D (6 bases). The ends were cut back, 0 bases at V and 5 bases at J, with 6 bases in the middle. The CDR3 is 13 residues long. Per the germline V gene, CDR1 is SGHNT and CDR2 is YYREEE (reference sequence). The CDR3 sequence: CASSLGQDQPQHF. The CDR3 DNA is TGTGCCAGCAGCTTGGGACAGGATCAGCCCCAGCATTTT.

The chain combines TRBV13 with TRBJ1-3; TRBD1 matches 8 bases. CDR3 length: 14 residues. Per the germline V gene, CDR1 is PRHDT and CDR2 is FYEKMQ (reference sequence). V lost 5 bases, J lost 2 bases, and 2 bases stayed unmatched. As DNA, the CDR3 is TGTGCCAGCAGCCCACAGGGGGCTGGAAACACCATATATTTT. Translated, it gives CASSPQGAGNTIYF. Variable domain in full (rest from reference TRBV13 and TRBJ1-3): AAGVIQSPRHLIKEKRETATLKCYPIPRHDTVYWYQQGPGQDPQFLISFYEKMQSDKGSIPDRFSAQQFSDYHSELNMSSLELGDSALYFCASSPQGAGNTIYFGEGSWLTVV.

The CDR3 bases are TGTGCCAGCAGTGAGGGACAGGTGCCTCTCATGAACACTGAAGCTTTCTTT. This codes for CASSEGQVPLMNTEAFF. The V and J genes are TRBV27 and TRBJ1-1, with 8 bases aligning to TRBD1. V dropped 5 bases and J dropped 0; count of bases not matched to a gene: 11. Per germline, CDR1 MNHEY and CDR2 SMNVEV (reference sequence). The CDR3 runs to 17 residues.

This clone was seen a few times. This sequence joins TRBV19 and TRBJ2-1; perhaps TRBD2 as D (6 bases). V was shortened by 2 bases and J by 3 bases, with 14 bases between the two germline ends. This CDR3 has 16 residues. From germline, CDR1 is LNHDA and CDR2 SQIVND (reference sequence). The CDR3 here is CASSIRGTLSYNEQFF. The CDR3 DNA sequence: TGTGCCAGTAGTATACGCGGGACCCTTAGCTACAATGAGCAGTTCTTC.

V gene TRBV7-3 combines with J gene TRBJ2-7, with D tentatively TRBD1 (5 bases). The V and J ends lost 5 bases and 3 bases respectively, with 14 bases between them. This CDR3 has 14 residues. Germline V gene data show CDR1 as SGHTA and CDR2 as FQGTGA. Here the CDR3 reads CASSRSGPGYEQYF. Written as DNA, the CDR3 is TGTGCCAGCAGCCGATCAGGGCCCGGCTACGAGCAGTACTTC.

CDR3 DNA sequence: TGTGCCAGTAAGGAGGACAGGGGGTATCAGCCCCAGCATTTT. Amino acids: CASKEDRGYQPQHF. This rearrangement joins TRBV19 to TRBJ1-5; 10 nucleotides agree with TRBD1. CDR1 is LNHDA and CDR2 is SQIVND in the germline V gene (reference sequence). Trimming took 7 bases from V and 5 from J; bases not matched to a gene: 5. This CDR3 is built from 14 residues.

V and J are TRBV5-1 and TRBJ1-6; the match to TRBD1 covers 8 bases. With 7 bases clipped from V and 5 bases from J, the junction kept 2 bases outside the gene matches. The CDR3 sequence is 13 residues long. Germline lookup yields CDR1 SGHRS and CDR2 YFSETQ. CDR3 nucleotide sequence: TGCGCCAGCGGACAGGGCCATAATTCACCCCTCCACTTT. Protein product: CASGQGHNSPLHF.

The genes are TRBV5-1 and TRBJ1-4; D unresolved. Trimming shortened V by 5 bases and J by 7 bases, and 12 bases separated the two germline ends. Per germline, CDR1 SGHRS and CDR2 YFSETQ. The CDR3 loop spans 13 amino acids. The CDR3 DNA reads TGCGCCAGCAGTCAGACGGGAAGTGAAAAACTGTTTTTT. This encodes CASSQTGSEKLFF.

This sequence joins TRBV14 and TRBJ1-6; 9 bases match TRBD1. Trimming removed 4 bases from V and 7 bases from J; junction bases left unmatched: 8. There are 16 residues in the CDR3. Germline V CDR1 and CDR2: SGHDN, FVKESK. The CDR3 DNA reads as TGTGCCAGCAGCCCCTACAGGGGGCAATTGAATTCACCCCTCCACTTT. The encoded protein is CASSPYRGQLNSPLHF.

This rearrangement joins TRBV2 to TRBJ2-1; 13 bases line up with TRBD2. CDR1 is SNHLY, CDR2 FYNNEI, per germline. The CDR3 extends over 20 amino acids. J was trimmed by 0 bases and V by 4 bases; bases with no gene match: 12. DNA of the CDR3: TGTGCCAGCAGTGGGGCCGGGACTAGCGGGACGGTAATCTCCTACAATGAGCAGTTCTTC. The encoded protein is CASSGAGTSGTVISYNEQFF.

The gene calls are TRBV18 and TRBJ2-5; D is ambiguous. The germline V gene encodes CDR1 KGHSH and CDR2 LQKENI. The V end was cut by 4 bases, the J end by 3 bases, with 3 bases between. This CDR3 has 11 amino acids. The CDR3 region is CASSLEETQYF. The CDR3 DNA reads as TGTGCCAGCTCACTCGAAGAGACCCAGTACTTC.

The sample holds a few counts of this clone. J is TRBJ1-2 and V is TRBV10-3; tentatively, D is TRBD1 (5 bases). V was shortened by 11 bases and J by 1 base, with 11 bases between the two germline ends. The CDR3 is 12 amino acids. CDR1 and CDR2 (germline): ENHRY, SYGVKD. CDR3 nucleotide sequence: TGTGCCTCTCAGACAGATAACTATGGCTACACCTTC. Protein product: CASQTDNYGYTF.

This chain joins TRBV12-3 or TRBV12-4 and TRBJ1-2; D is ambiguous. The CDR3 is 11 residues long. Trimming took 3 bases from V and 7 from J, leaving 6 bases between them. The CDR3 protein is CASSFGTGYTF. CDR3 in DNA: TGTGCCAGCAGTTTCGGCACTGGCTACACCTTC.

The chain carries TRBV11-2 and TRBJ2-1, with D perhaps TRBD2 (6 bases). The CDR3 is 16 amino acids. Trimming removed 4 bases from V and 1 base from J, with 14 bases in between. The V gene's germline CDR1 is SGHAT and CDR2 FQNNGV. The CDR3 is CASSSVLAKSYNEQFF. In nucleotides, the CDR3 is TGTGCCAGCAGCTCCGTTCTAGCGAAATCCTACAATGAGCAGTTCTTC.

This rearrangement joins TRBV29-1 to TRBJ2-7, with 7 bases identical to TRBD2. The CDR3 runs to 13 residues. Germline values: CDR1 SQVTM, CDR2 ANQGSEA. V lost 4 bases to trimming and J lost 0 bases; unmatched junction nucleotides: 3. This chain's CDR3 is CSVGGRVSYEQYF. The DNA for the CDR3 is TGCAGCGTTGGCGGGAGAGTCTCCTACGAGCAGTACTTC.

The CDR3 loop reads CASSLIPGTSETGELFF. The CDR3 DNA sequence: TGCGCCAGCAGCTTGATCCCCGGGACTAGCGAGACCGGGGAGCTGTTTTTT. V usage is TRBV5-1 and J usage is TRBJ2-2; 10 bases agree with TRBD2. Unmatched junction bases numbered 8, after V lost 1 base and J lost 5 bases. The CDR3 is 17 amino acids. Looked up from germline, CDR1 is SGHRS and CDR2 is YFSETQ. Full variable domain (rest looked up from reference TRBV5-1 and TRBJ2-2): KAGVTQTPRYLIKTRGQQVTLSCSPISGHRSVSWYQQTPGQGLQFLFEYFSETQRNKGNFPGRFSGRQFSNSRSEMNVSTLELGDSALYLCASSLIPGTSETGELFFGEGSRLTVL.

The J gene is TRBJ2-7, the V gene TRBV4-1; 9 bases agree with TRBD1. The CDR3 is 13 amino acids. Per germline, CDR1 MGHRA and CDR2 YSYEKL. V lost 1 base, J lost 8 bases, and 3 bases stayed unmatched. For the CDR3, the DNA is TGCGCCAGCAGCCAAGCTACAGGGGGCAAGCAGTACTTC. Residues: CASSQATGGKQYF.

CDR3 protein: CAISADRDREAFF. The DNA of the CDR3 is TGTGCCATCAGCGCGGACAGGGATCGCGAAGCTTTCTTT. The V call is TRBV10-3, the J call TRBJ1-1; TRBD1 aligns across 8 bases. The ends lost 6 bases at V and 8 bases at J; junction bases unmatched: 8. Germline V gene sequence: CDR1 ENHRY, CDR2 SYGVKD. The CDR3 runs to 13 residues.

J is TRBJ2-1 and V is TRBV9, with D perhaps TRBD1 (5 bases). The CDR3 runs to 16 residues. V was clipped by 0 bases and J by 1 base, with 11 bases between them. CDR1 and CDR2 from the germline V gene are SGDLS and YYNGEE. The CDR3 reads CASSVAGAVSYNEQFF. The CDR3 DNA reads as TGTGCCAGCAGCGTAGCTGGGGCTGTATCCTACAATGAGCAGTTCTTC.